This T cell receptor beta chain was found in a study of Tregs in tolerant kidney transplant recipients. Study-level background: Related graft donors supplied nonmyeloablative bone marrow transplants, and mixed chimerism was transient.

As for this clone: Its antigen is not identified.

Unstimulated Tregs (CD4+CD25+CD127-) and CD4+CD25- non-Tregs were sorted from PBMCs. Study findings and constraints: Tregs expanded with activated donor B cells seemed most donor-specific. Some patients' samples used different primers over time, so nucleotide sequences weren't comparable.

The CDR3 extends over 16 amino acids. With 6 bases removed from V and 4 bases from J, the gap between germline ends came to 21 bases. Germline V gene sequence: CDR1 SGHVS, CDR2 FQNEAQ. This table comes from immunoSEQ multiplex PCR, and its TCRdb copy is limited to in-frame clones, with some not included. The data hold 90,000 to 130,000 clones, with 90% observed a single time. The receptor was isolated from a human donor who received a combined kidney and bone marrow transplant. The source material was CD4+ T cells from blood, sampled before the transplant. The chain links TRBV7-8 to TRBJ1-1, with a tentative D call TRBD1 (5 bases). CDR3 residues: CASSPVVRGGSTEAFF. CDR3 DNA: TGTGCCAGCAGTCCAGTCGTCCGGGGCGGGAGCACTGAAGCTTTCTTT. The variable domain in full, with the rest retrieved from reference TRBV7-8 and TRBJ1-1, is GAGVSQSPRYKVAKRGQDVALRCDPISGHVSLFWYQQALGQGPEFLTYFQNEAQLDKSGLPSDRFFAERPEGSVSTLKIQRTQQEDSAVYLCASSPVVRGGSTEAFFGQGTRLTVV.